The present entry profiles one TCR beta chain with its context. The antigen this receptor binds is unknown. Base qualities were left out, and no much larger clone turns up one base away. The library came from the immunoSEQ multiplex PCR assay. Sourced from immuneACCESS, this table was stored by TCRdb with only in-frame sequences that have V and J called. A share of the clones is absent; for the studies checked, an unresolved V gene accounts for under half, and the remainder has no known explanation. The sample has 75,000 to 95,000 clones on record, about 89% of them singletons. Jointly, the top ten make up approximately 0.27% of the sample. The junction shows trimming of 3 bases on V and 6 bases on J, and the gene matches do not reach 9 bases of it. Including the terminal cysteine and phenylalanine, the CDR3 comprises 16 residues. The only DNA kept is the CDR3, 48 bases in frame from the first base. The germline V gene sets CDR1 to SQVTM and CDR2 to ANQGSEA.

This entry belongs to a study of technical replicates of blood from several donors listed by TCRdb under 2017. The sample taken for sequencing was T cells isolated from PBMCs. The clonotype originates from a human donor in good health. The receptor chain draws on TRBV29-1 and TRBJ1-4; the central 11 bases match TRBD1. DNA sequence: TGCAGCGTTGAGAGTTTGGGACAGGGGGAGGATGAAAAACTGTTTTTT. Translated, it gives CSVESLGQGEDEKLFF.